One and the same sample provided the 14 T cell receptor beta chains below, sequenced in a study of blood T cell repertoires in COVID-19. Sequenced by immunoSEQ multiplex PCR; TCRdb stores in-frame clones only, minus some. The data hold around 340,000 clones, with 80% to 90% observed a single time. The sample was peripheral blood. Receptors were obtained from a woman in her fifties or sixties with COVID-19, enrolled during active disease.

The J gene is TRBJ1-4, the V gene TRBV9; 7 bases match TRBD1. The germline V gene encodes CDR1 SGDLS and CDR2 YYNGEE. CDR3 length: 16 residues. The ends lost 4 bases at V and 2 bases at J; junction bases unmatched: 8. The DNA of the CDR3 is TGTGCCAGCAGCCCAAGGGGGCTTGGGACTAATGAAAAACTGTTTTTT. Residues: CASSPRGLGTNEKLFF.

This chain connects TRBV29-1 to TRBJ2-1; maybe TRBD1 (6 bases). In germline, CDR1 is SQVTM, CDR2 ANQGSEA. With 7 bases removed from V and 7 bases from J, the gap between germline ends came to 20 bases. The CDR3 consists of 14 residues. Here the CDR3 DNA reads TGCAGCGGCCGACGGCTACAGGGATGGAATGAGCAGTTCTTC. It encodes CSGRRLQGWNEQFF.

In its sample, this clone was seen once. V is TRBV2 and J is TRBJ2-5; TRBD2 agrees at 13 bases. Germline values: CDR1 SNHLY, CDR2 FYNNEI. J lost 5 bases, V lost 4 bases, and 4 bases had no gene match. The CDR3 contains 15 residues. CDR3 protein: CASSVGTSGVETQYF. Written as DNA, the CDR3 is TGTGCCAGCAGTGTAGGGACTAGCGGGGTGGAGACCCAGTACTTC.

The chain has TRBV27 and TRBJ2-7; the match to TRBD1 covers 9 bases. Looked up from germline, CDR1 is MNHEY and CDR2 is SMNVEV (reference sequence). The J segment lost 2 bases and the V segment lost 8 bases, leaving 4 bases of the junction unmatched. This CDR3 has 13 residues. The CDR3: CASSGTGPYEQYF. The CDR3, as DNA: TGTGCCAGCTCCGGGACAGGGCCCTACGAGCAGTACTTC.

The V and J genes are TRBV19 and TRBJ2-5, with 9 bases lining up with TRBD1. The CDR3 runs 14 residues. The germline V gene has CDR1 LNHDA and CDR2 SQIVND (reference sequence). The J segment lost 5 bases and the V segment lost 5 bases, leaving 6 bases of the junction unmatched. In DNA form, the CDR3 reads TGTGCCAGTAGTTGGGACAGGGCCGGGGAGACCCAGTACTTC. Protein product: CASSWDRAGETQYF.

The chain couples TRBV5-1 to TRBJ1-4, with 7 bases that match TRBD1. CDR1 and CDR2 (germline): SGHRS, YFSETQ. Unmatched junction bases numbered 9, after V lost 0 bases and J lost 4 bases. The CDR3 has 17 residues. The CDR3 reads CASSLASDRLYNEKLFF. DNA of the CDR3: TGCGCCAGCAGCTTGGCCTCGGACAGGCTGTATAATGAAAAACTGTTTTTT.

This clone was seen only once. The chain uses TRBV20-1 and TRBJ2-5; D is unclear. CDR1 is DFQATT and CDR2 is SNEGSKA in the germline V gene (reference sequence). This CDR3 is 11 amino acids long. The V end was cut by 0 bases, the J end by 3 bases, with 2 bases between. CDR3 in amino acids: CSARDKETQYF. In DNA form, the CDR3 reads TGCAGTGCTAGAGATAAAGAGACCCAGTACTTC.

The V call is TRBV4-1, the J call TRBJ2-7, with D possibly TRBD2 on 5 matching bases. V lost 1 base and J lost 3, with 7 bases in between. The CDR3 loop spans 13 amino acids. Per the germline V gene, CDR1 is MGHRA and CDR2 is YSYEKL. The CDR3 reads CASSQVGDYEQYF. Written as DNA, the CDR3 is TGCGCCAGCAGCCAAGTGGGAGACTACGAGCAGTACTTC.

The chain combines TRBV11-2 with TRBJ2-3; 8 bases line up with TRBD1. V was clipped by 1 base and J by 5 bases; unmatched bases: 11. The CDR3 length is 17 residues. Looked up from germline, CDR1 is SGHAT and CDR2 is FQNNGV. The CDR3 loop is CASSLVAGTGRGDTQYF. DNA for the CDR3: TGTGCCAGCAGCTTAGTGGCCGGGACAGGCCGGGGAGATACGCAGTATTTT.

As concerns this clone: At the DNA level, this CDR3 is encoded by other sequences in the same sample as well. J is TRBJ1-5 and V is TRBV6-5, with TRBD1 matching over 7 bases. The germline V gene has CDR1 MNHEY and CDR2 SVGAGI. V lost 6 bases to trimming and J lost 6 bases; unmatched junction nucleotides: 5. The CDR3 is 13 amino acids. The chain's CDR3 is CASSRQGGQPQHF. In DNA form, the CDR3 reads TGTGCCAGCAGCAGACAGGGCGGTCAGCCCCAGCATTTT.

The CDR3 nucleotides read TGTGCCAGCAGCGTACTGGATGGAGTTGGAAACACCATATATTTT. Protein: CASSVLDGVGNTIYF. The chain recombines TRBV7-2 with TRBJ1-3; no definite D call. V shed 5 bases and J shed 3 bases, with 14 bases lying between them. The CDR3 is made up of 15 amino acids. Germline CDR1 reads SGHTA; CDR2 reads FQGNSA.

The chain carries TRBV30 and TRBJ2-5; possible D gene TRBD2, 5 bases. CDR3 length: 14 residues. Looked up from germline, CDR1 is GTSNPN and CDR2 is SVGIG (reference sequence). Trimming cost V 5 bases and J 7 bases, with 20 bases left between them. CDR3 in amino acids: CAWAEVPGRRTQYF. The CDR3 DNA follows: TGTGCCTGGGCGGAGGTCCCTGGACGGAGGACCCAGTACTTC. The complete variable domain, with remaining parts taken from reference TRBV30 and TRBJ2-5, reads SQTIHQWPATLVQPVGSPLSLECTVEGTSNPNLYWYRQAAGRGLQLLFYSVGIGQISSEVPQNLSASRPQDRQFILSSKKLLLSDSGFYLCAWAEVPGRRTQYFGPGTRLLVL.

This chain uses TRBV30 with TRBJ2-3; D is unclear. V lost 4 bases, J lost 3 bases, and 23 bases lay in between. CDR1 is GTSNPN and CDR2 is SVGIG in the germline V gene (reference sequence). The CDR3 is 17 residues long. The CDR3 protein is CAWTSPRSYVGTDTQYF. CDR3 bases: TGTGCCTGGACCTCTCCTCGGAGCTACGTCGGGACAGATACGCAGTATTTT.

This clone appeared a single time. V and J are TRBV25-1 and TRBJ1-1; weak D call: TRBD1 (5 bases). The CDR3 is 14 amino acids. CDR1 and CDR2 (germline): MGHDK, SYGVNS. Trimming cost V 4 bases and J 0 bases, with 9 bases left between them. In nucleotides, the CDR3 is TGTGCCAGCAGTGCGACAGCCATGAACACTGAAGCTTTCTTT. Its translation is CASSATAMNTEAFF.